These 10 T cell receptor beta chains came from one sample sequenced in a study of T cells in Graves' hyperthyroidism and ophthalmopathy. The TCR beta CDR3 regions underwent amplification using RNA transcripts as the source. Researchers ran a first-round RT-PCR on the TCR CDR3 using the HTBI primer set. Via MiXCR, TCRdb re-called the multiplex PCR reads, giving one row per CDR3 protein. The sample shows fewer than 900,000 distinct CDR3 sequences, approximately 19% of them seen only once. Sequencing was done on a sample of blood. All receptors come from a woman aged 45-65 years with Graves' hyperthyroidism that later progressed to Graves' ophthalmopathy.

This clonotype was seen ten or more times. This chain uses TRBV12-3 or TRBV12-4 with TRBJ1-2; a weak D match, TRBD1 (5 bases). This CDR3 region has 13 residues. V lost 8 bases and J lost 3, with 13 bases in between. The CDR3 coding sequence is TGTGCCAGCTCGGGGGAAAATTACTATGGCTACACCTTC. Translated: CASSGENYYGYTF.

Ten or more counts support this clonotype. The chain links TRBV30 to TRBJ2-3; D might be TRBD1 (5 bases). The germline V gene encodes CDR1 GTSNPN and CDR2 SVGIG (reference sequence). V lost 3 bases, J lost 3 bases, and 7 bases lay in between. The CDR3 covers 12 residues. Here the CDR3 reads CAWSSGTDTQYF. The DNA of the CDR3 is TGTGCCTGGAGCTCAGGGACAGATACGCAGTATTTT.

The chain links TRBV7-9 to TRBJ2-3, with D maybe TRBD2 (7 bases). The CDR3 length is 15 residues. Germline V lookup: CDR1 SEHNR, CDR2 FQNEAQ (reference sequence). V lost 4 bases, J lost 4 bases, and 15 bases lay in between. CDR3 sequence reads: CASSSRGAPADTQYF. As DNA, the CDR3 is TGTGCCAGCAGCTCCCGGGGGGCCCCGGCAGATACGCAGTATTTT. Based on the CDR3 plus reference TRBV7-9 and TRBJ2-3, the full variable domain is DTGVSQNPRHKITKRGQNVTFRCDPISEHNRLYWYRQTLGQGPEFLTYFQNEAQLEKSRLLSDRFSAERPKGSFSTLEIQRTEQGDSAMYLCASSSRGAPADTQYFGPGTRLTVL.

The genes are TRBV18 and TRBJ2-3; 10 bases align to TRBD2. Per the germline V gene, CDR1 is KGHSH and CDR2 is LQKENI. The length of the CDR3 is 17 residues. V trimming: 0 bases; J trimming: 0 bases; junction bases outside the gene matches: 3. The CDR3: CASSPPLAGDSTDTQYF. As DNA, the CDR3 is TGTGCCAGCTCACCACCCCTAGCGGGGGATAGCACAGATACGCAGTATTTT.

This chain connects TRBV10-3 to TRBJ2-7, with 7 positions matching TRBD1. The CDR3 contains 12 residues. V lost 5 bases and J lost 6; bases outside the gene matches: 4. The germline V gene encodes CDR1 ENHRY and CDR2 SYGVKD. The CDR3 DNA sequence: TGTGCCATCAGTCCACAGGGGACCGAGCAGTACTTC. As protein: CAISPQGTEQYF.

This clonotype was detected many times. This chain uses TRBV3-1 with TRBJ1-6; 9 bases are a match to TRBD1. The CDR3 has 15 residues. V shed 4 bases, J shed 3 bases, and the junction held 1 base outside the gene matches. CDR1 and CDR2 from the germline V gene are LGHDT and YNNKEL (reference sequence). CDR3 DNA sequence: TGTGCCAGCAGCCCGGGACAGGGCTATAATTCACCCCTCCACTTT. Its translation: CASSPGQGYNSPLHF.

The rearrangement joins TRBV7-9 to TRBJ2-7; no definite D call. The germline CDR1 and CDR2 sequences are SEHNR and FQNEAQ (reference sequence). V was cut by 0 bases and J by 4 bases, with 7 bases left in between. CDR3 length equals 13 residues. As DNA, the CDR3 is TGTGCCAGCAGCTTAGCGCTTCAGTACGAGCAGTACTTC. This sequence encodes CASSLALQYEQYF. The whole variable domain, filled in from reference TRBV7-9 and TRBJ2-7, reads DTGVSQNPRHKITKRGQNVTFRCDPISEHNRLYWYRQTLGQGPEFLTYFQNEAQLEKSRLLSDRFSAERPKGSFSTLEIQRTEQGDSAMYLCASSLALQYEQYFGPGTRLTVT.

Many counts were recorded for this clonotype. The V call is TRBV5-1, the J call TRBJ2-3, with 10 bases identical to TRBD2. Looked up from germline, CDR1 is SGHRS and CDR2 is YFSETQ. The V and J ends lost 3 bases and 4 bases, in that order; junction bases with no gene match: 2. CDR3 size: 14 residues. CDR3 sequence: CASSSGLAADTQYF. The CDR3 DNA follows: TGCGCCAGCAGCTCTGGACTAGCGGCAGATACGCAGTATTTT.

The table lists this clonotype with many counts. This chain joins TRBV29-1 and TRBJ2-3; D gene ambiguous. CDR1 is SQVTM, CDR2 ANQGSEA, per germline. The CDR3 sequence is 14 residues long. The V end lost 4 bases, the J end lost 0 bases, and 11 bases lay between the germline ends. The CDR3 protein is CSVGGGISTDTQYF. The CDR3 bases are TGCAGCGTTGGAGGCGGAATTAGCACAGATACGCAGTATTTT.

This clonotype was found a few times. This sequence joins TRBV9 and TRBJ2-6; D is undetermined. V was cut by 0 bases and J by 5 bases, with 15 bases left in between. Germline CDR1 is SGDLS and CDR2 is YYNGEE. The CDR3 sequence is 17 residues long. CDR3 in amino acids: CASSVDRISGWANVLTF. The CDR3 bases are TGTGCCAGCAGCGTAGACAGAATCTCTGGGTGGGCCAACGTCCTGACTTTC.